This TCR beta chain is from a study of beta chain features in type 1 diabetes. Study-wide findings and caveats: Researchers report that Type 1 diabetes patients had moderately but significantly shorter TCRB CDR3s across all four CD4+ subsets.

This clone appeared a few times. Its antigen is currently unknown. This CDR3 is 14 amino acids long. Trimming at V came to 4 bases and at J to 7 bases, leaving 4 bases not matched to a gene. Germline loops: CDR1 SGHTA, CDR2 FQGNSA. All of the isolated RNA was reverse transcribed, so expressed TCRB transcripts were sequenced. Clones were read by immunoSEQ multiplex PCR, and TCRdb kept only the in-frame ones, dropping some. This repertoire shows approximately 150,000 clones, roughly 10% found once; its top ten account for around 0.79%. The chain carries TRBV7-2 and TRBJ1-2; 12 nucleotides align to TRBD1. Input material: central memory CD4+ T cells from blood. The sequence derives from a man aged 25-45 years with type 1 diabetes. CDR3 region: CASSSGQGAPGYTF. DNA of the CDR3: TGTGCCAGCAGCTCGGGACAGGGGGCGCCTGGCTACACCTTC. The variable domain in full, completed from reference TRBV7-2 and TRBJ1-2, reads GAGVSQSPSNKVTEKGKDVELRCDPISGHTALYWYRQSLGQGLEFLIYFQGNSAPDKSGLPSDRFSAERTGGSVSTLTIQRTQQEDSAVYLCASSSGQGAPGYTFGSGTRLTVV.